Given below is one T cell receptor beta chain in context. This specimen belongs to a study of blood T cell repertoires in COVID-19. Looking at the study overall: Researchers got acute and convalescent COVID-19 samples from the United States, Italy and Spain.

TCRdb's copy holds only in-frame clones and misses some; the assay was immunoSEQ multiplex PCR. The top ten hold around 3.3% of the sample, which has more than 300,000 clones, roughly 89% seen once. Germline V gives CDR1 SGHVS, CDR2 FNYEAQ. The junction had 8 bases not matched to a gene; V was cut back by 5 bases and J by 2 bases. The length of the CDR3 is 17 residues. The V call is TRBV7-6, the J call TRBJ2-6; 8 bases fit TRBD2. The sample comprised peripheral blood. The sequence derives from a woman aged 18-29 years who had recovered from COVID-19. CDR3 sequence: CASSVSLGGAGANVLTF. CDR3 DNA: TGTGCCAGCAGCGTCTCCCTCGGGGGGGCTGGGGCCAACGTCCTGACTTTC.